The 17 T cell receptor beta chains given below trace back to one sample, sequenced in a study of shared clonotypes between healthy human individuals. Method: immunoSEQ multiplex PCR; TCRdb's copy keeps in-frame clones and lacks some. The top ten hold 10% to 15% of the sample, which has roughly 450,000 clones, around 79% seen once. Sequenced: PBMCs. The receptors were sampled from a woman aged 40 to 50 in good health. Some clones in this sample may be carry-over from other donors' samples.

The chain combines TRBV19 with TRBJ2-7, with D possibly matching TRBD2 (7 bases). The germline V gene encodes CDR1 LNHDA and CDR2 SQIVND (reference sequence). The CDR3 runs 15 residues. The germline V and J ends were trimmed by 3 bases and 0 bases, with 12 bases remaining between them. The CDR3 is CASSIGGGASYEQYF. CDR3 coding DNA: TGTGCCAGTAGTATTGGAGGGGGGGCCTCCTACGAGCAGTACTTC. The variable domain in full, completed from reference TRBV19 and TRBJ2-7, reads DGGITQSPKYLFRKEGQNVTLSCEQNLNHDAMYWYRQDPGQGLRLIYYSQIVNDFQKGDIAEGYSVSREKKESFPLTVTSAQKNPTAFYLCASSIGGGASYEQYFGPGTRLTVT.

V usage is TRBV11-2 and J usage is TRBJ1-1, with 9 positions matching TRBD1. Unmatched junction bases numbered 3, after V lost 4 bases and J lost 0 bases. Germline loops: CDR1 SGHAT, CDR2 FQNNGV. There are 15 residues in the CDR3. This chain's CDR3 is CASSSNRGLNTEAFF. CDR3 coding DNA: TGTGCCAGCAGCTCCAACAGGGGGCTGAACACTGAAGCTTTCTTT.

J is TRBJ2-2 and V is TRBV5-1, with 8 bases matching TRBD1. Per the germline V gene, CDR1 is SGHRS and CDR2 is YFSETQ. The CDR3 totals 16 residues. The junction had 5 bases not matched to a gene; V was cut back by 1 base and J by 3 bases. For the CDR3, the DNA is TGCGCCAGCAGCTTGCATGGGACAGGAGACACCGGGGAGCTGTTTTTT. Amino acid sequence: CASSLHGTGDTGELFF.

This chain joins TRBV5-5 and TRBJ2-7; 11 positions agree with TRBD1. The CDR3 is made up of 15 amino acids. Germline lookup yields CDR1 SGHKS and CDR2 YYEKEE (reference sequence). V lost 4 bases to trimming and J lost 3 bases; unmatched junction nucleotides: 6. The CDR3 spells CASSVRDRGYYEQYF. CDR3 sequence (DNA): TGTGCCAGCAGCGTCCGGGACAGGGGGTACTACGAGCAGTACTTC.

V usage is TRBV18 and J usage is TRBJ1-3; 12 nucleotides line up with TRBD1. The length of the CDR3 is 16 residues. Germline loops: CDR1 KGHSH, CDR2 LQKENI. J lost 2 bases, V lost 5 bases, and 4 bases had no gene match. CDR3 region: CASSTGTGGTGNTIYF. For the CDR3, the DNA is TGTGCCAGCTCAACCGGGACAGGGGGCACTGGAAACACCATATATTTT.

In nucleotides, the CDR3 is TGTGCCAGCAGCTTAGGTCTCCACAATGAGCAGTTCTTC. Its translation is CASSLGLHNEQFF. The genes are TRBV11-3 and TRBJ2-1, with D unclear. Germline V gene data show CDR1 as SGHNT and CDR2 as YENEEA. The V gene lost 1 base and the J gene lost 5 bases, with 6 bases spanning the gap. This CDR3 has 13 residues.

The CDR3 coding sequence is TGTGCCAGCAGTCTCCCTTCCCCCCAACTCTATGGCTACACCTTC. Protein product: CASSLPSPQLYGYTF. The chain joins TRBV28 to TRBJ1-2; D is undetermined. The V end lost 5 bases, the J end lost 4 bases, and 17 bases lay between the germline ends. CDR1 is MDHEN, CDR2 SYDVKM, per germline. CDR3 length equals 15 residues.

The V call is TRBV7-2, the J call TRBJ2-1; 12 nucleotides match TRBD2. The length of the CDR3 is 16 residues. Germline V gene data show CDR1 as SGHTA and CDR2 as FQGNSA. Trimming cost V 4 bases and J 10 bases; bases outside gene matches: 11. CDR3 loop: CASSSDGTSGLSEQFF. DNA for the CDR3: TGTGCCAGCAGCTCCGACGGGACTAGCGGGCTTAGCGAGCAGTTCTTC.

This rearrangement joins TRBV7-2 to TRBJ2-7; D is perhaps TRBD1 or TRBD2 (5 bases each). Germline CDR1 SGHTA, CDR2 FQGNSA. The CDR3 extends over 13 amino acids. V was clipped by 5 bases and J by 6 bases, with 14 bases between them. CDR3 DNA: TGTGCCAGCAGCCCCACCCGTGGGGGCGAGCAGTACTTC. It is translated as CASSPTRGGEQYF. The full variable domain, its missing parts supplied by reference TRBV7-2 and TRBJ2-7, is GAGVSQSPSNKVTEKGKDVELRCDPISGHTALYWYRQSLGQGLEFLIYFQGNSAPDKSGLPSDRFSAERTGGSVSTLTIQRTQQEDSAVYLCASSPTRGGEQYFGPGTRLTVT.

The V call is TRBV21-1, the J call TRBJ2-7; TRBD1, as called in the table, went unchecked against the DNA. TRBV21-1 is noted as a pseudogene. There are 17 residues in the CDR3. The CDR3 is CASSRPGQGAQPDEQYF. The CDR3 nucleotides read TGTGCCAGCAGCAGACCGGGACAGGGGGCCCAACCGGACGAGCAGTACTTC.

This rearrangement joins TRBV5-1 to TRBJ2-3; no firm D call. Germline CDR1 and CDR2: SGHRS and YFSETQ. There are 12 residues in the CDR3. V was clipped by 5 bases and J by 3 bases, with 7 bases between them. In DNA, the CDR3 is TGCGCCAGCAGGAACGGGACAGATACGCAGTATTTT. This translates into CASRNGTDTQYF.

The genes are TRBV6-5 and TRBJ2-5; possibly TRBD1 for D (5 bases). The DNA end is more similar to TRBJ2-7, so the J call may be wrong. Germline V gene sequence: CDR1 MNHEY, CDR2 SVGAGI. CDR3 length equals 13 residues. CDR3 amino acids: CACQQGFSYEQYF. CDR3 in DNA: TGTGCCTGTCAGCAGGGATTCTCCTACGAGCAGTACTTC.

DNA of the CDR3: TGTGCCAGCTCATCGGGGACAGGGAGTTTTCAGGAAAAACTGTTTTTT. It encodes CASSSGTGSFQEKLFF. This chain links TRBV18 with TRBJ1-4, with 9 bases fitting TRBD1. The germline V gene encodes CDR1 KGHSH and CDR2 LQKENI. The ends lost 5 bases at V and 8 bases at J; junction bases unmatched: 12. This CDR3 contains 16 residues.

The genes are TRBV6-1 and TRBJ2-3; 11 positions match TRBD2. In germline, CDR1 is MNHNS, CDR2 SASEGT. The CDR3 runs 14 residues. Losses at the gene ends were 1 base for V and 13 bases for J; bases not matched to a gene: 7. The CDR3 loop is CASSEGGASGRKYF. In DNA form, the CDR3 reads TGTGCCAGCAGTGAAGGTGGGGCTAGCGGGAGGAAGTATTTT.

V and J are TRBV10-3 and TRBJ2-3, with TRBD2 matching over 11 bases. Per the germline V gene, CDR1 is ENHRY and CDR2 is SYGVKD. The CDR3 contains 16 residues. Trimming removed 2 bases from V and 3 bases from J; junction bases left unmatched: 4. The CDR3 here is CAISEGTSGITDTQYF. The CDR3 coding sequence is TGTGCCATCAGTGAGGGGACTAGCGGAATTACAGATACGCAGTATTTT.

The chain joins TRBV2 to TRBJ2-1; 9 nucleotides align to TRBD1. Germline V gene sequence: CDR1 SNHLY, CDR2 FYNNEI. The CDR3 spans 13 residues. V lost 10 bases to trimming and J lost 9 bases; unmatched junction nucleotides: 10. The CDR3, as DNA: TGTGCCAACCGGGACAGGGTAATCACTGAGCAGTTCTTC. This sequence encodes CANRDRVITEQFF.

This rearrangement joins TRBV30 to TRBJ2-7; 7 bases line up with TRBD2. The V gene's germline CDR1 is GTSNPN and CDR2 SVGIG (reference sequence). V lost 1 base and J lost 3; bases outside the gene matches: 9. The CDR3 spans 15 residues. The CDR3 bases are TGTGCCTGGAGTGAAGCGGGGCGCGCTTTCTACGAGCAGTACTTC. It yields the protein CAWSEAGRAFYEQYF.